These 7 T cell receptor beta chains share one sample of origin, sequenced in a study of blood T cell repertoires in COVID-19. The protocol was immunoSEQ multiplex PCR, while the TCRdb copy is restricted to in-frame clones and leaves out a portion. In the table there are approximately 200,000 clones, more than 70% of which are singletons. Material for sequencing was PBMCs or T cells enriched from blood (not recorded which). All receptors come from a middle-aged woman with acute COVID-19.

DNA of the CDR3: TGTGCCAGCAGTCAATGGTATGGGGACAGTAACAATCAGCCCCAGCATTTT. Its translation is CASSQWYGDSNNQPQHF. The gene calls are TRBV27 and TRBJ1-5; 7 bases match TRBD1. The length of the CDR3 is 17 residues. Trimming at V came to 5 bases and at J to 3 bases, leaving 13 bases not matched to a gene. Germline assignment: CDR1 MNHEY and CDR2 SMNVEV (reference sequence).

This chain connects TRBV5-4 to TRBJ2-1; D call uncertain. Germline lookup yields CDR1 SGHNT and CDR2 YYREEE (reference sequence). There are 15 residues in the CDR3. V was trimmed by 0 bases and J by 1 base, leaving 8 bases between them. CDR3 protein: CASSLVFGSYNEQFF. CDR3 bases: TGTGCCAGCAGCTTGGTTTTCGGGTCCTACAATGAGCAGTTCTTC.

This chain connects TRBV2 to TRBJ1-5; the D gene is possibly TRBD1 (5 bases). CDR3 length: 14 residues. The germline V gene encodes CDR1 SNHLY and CDR2 FYNNEI. V gave up 7 bases and J gave up 4 bases, with 14 bases separating them. CDR3 bases: TGTGCCAGCAAAGGGGAGGCAGGGAATCAGCCCCAGCATTTT. It codes for CASKGEAGNQPQHF.

The chain couples TRBV28 to TRBJ1-2; 10 nucleotides match TRBD1. CDR3 length: 15 amino acids. The V and J ends lost 4 bases and 8 bases, in that order; junction bases with no gene match: 10. Germline V gives CDR1 MDHEN, CDR2 SYDVKM. CDR3 region: CASSSPGTGARGYTF. DNA for the CDR3: TGTGCCAGCAGTTCCCCCGGGACAGGGGCCCGGGGCTACACCTTC.

J is TRBJ2-1 and V is TRBV10-3, with D perhaps TRBD2 (6 bases). The CDR3 loop spans 16 amino acids. The V and J ends lost 3 bases and 4 bases respectively, with 16 bases between them. Germline CDR1 is ENHRY and CDR2 is SYGVKD. The CDR3 bases are TGTGCCATCAGTGAAGGTGTTAGCGGATTTTACAATGAGCAGTTCTTC. Protein product: CAISEGVSGFYNEQFF.

The chain combines TRBV6-5 with TRBJ2-7; maybe TRBD1 (7 bases). Germline V gene data show CDR1 as MNHEY and CDR2 as SVGAGI. V lost 7 bases and J 7 bases, leaving 23 bases between the germline ends. CDR3 length: 15 residues. The CDR3 DNA reads TGTGCCAGCACCAAACAGGGGACTCTCTTCGTGGAGCAGTACTTC. This encodes CASTKQGTLFVEQYF.

The rearrangement uses TRBV5-1 and TRBJ2-3; D remains ambiguous. The CDR3 runs to 15 residues. The germline V gene has CDR1 SGHRS and CDR2 YFSETQ. Trimming stripped 0 bases from V and 2 bases from J, with 10 bases between. The CDR3 region is CASSLARHATDTQYF. CDR3 nucleotide sequence: TGCGCCAGCAGCTTGGCCCGACACGCCACAGATACGCAGTATTTT.